This TCR beta chain was recovered during a study of blood T cell repertoires in COVID-19. At the level of the study: There were acute and convalescent COVID-19 samples, and they came from the United States, Italy and Spain. T cells, B-cell-depleted T cells, or PBMCs provided the cDNA or gDNA that served as material.

This CDR3 has 15 amino acids. V was clipped by 5 bases and J by 9 bases; unmatched bases: 14. Germline CDR1 reads SGHKS; CDR2 reads YYEKEE (reference sequence). Original processing methods: By means of reference gene primer amplification, nucleated cell counts were estimated. The data were produced by immunoSEQ multiplex PCR, yet TCRdb's version contains in-frame clones alone and is incomplete. The V and J calls and clone size were taken over from that table, and D and trimming were inferred from the DNA. The sample yields fewer than 250,000 clones, about 85% seen once. The sequence was obtained from a middle-aged man with acute or convalescent COVID-19. What was sequenced was peripheral blood. The chain couples TRBV5-5 to TRBJ1-3; 7 bases agree with TRBD1. CDR3 in DNA: TGTGCCAGCAGTTCCCCGGAGGGGGCTGCGGGCACCATATATTTT. Encoded protein: CASSSPEGAAGTIYF.